The 20 T cell receptor beta chains below come from one sample, sequenced in a study of cytomegalovirus exposure and HLA in healthy donors. Primers included in the PCR were 60 Vbeta and 13 Jbeta primers. The repertoire was sequenced with immunoSEQ multiplex PCR; TCRdb's copy has only in-frame clones and lacks some. The sample carries 280,000 or so clones, about 87% recorded once. Material for sequencing was PBMCs. Receptors originate from a woman between 18 and 29 years old in good health and CMV-seronegative.

The chain recombines TRBV5-4 with TRBJ2-1; 8 nucleotides line up with TRBD2. The length of the CDR3 is 15 residues. Trimming removed 2 bases from V and 10 bases from J; junction bases left unmatched: 11. The germline gives CDR1 SGHNT, CDR2 YYREEE (reference sequence). The CDR3 coding sequence is TGTGCCAGCAGCTTAGGCGGGGCTAGCGGGTGGGAGCAGTTCTTC. This encodes CASSLGGASGWEQFF.

Note on this clone: One end of the junction does not line up with germline, which may come from a read error. This sample includes further DNA sequences coding for the same CDR3. The CDR3 here is CASAGSYNSPLHF. In DNA, the CDR3 is TGTGCCAGTGCGGGCTCCTATAATTCCCCCCTCCACTTT. V is TRBV19 and J is TRBJ1-6; D unclear. The CDR3 runs 13 residues. CDR1 and CDR2 from the germline V gene are LNHDA and SQIVND (reference sequence).

In DNA form, the CDR3 reads TGTGCCAGCAGCCCGGGGGGGGGACAGGGAACGAGGGAGCAGTACTTC. Protein: CASSPGGGQGTREQYF. V and J are TRBV7-9 and TRBJ2-7, with D possibly being TRBD1 (9 bases). This CDR3 has 16 residues. The V end lost 5 bases, the J end lost 7 bases, and 24 bases lay between the germline ends. The germline V gene has CDR1 SEHNR and CDR2 FQNEAQ (reference sequence). The variable domain in full, completed from reference TRBV7-9 and TRBJ2-7, reads DTGVSQNPRHKITKRGQNVTFRCDPISEHNRLYWYRQTLGQGPEFLTYFQNEAQLEKSRLLSDRFSAERPKGSFSTLEIQRTEQGDSAMYLCASSPGGGQGTREQYFGPGTRLTVT.

The CDR3: CASSYIAGGLDTQYF. CDR3 sequence (DNA): TGTGCCAGCAGCTACATAGCGGGGGGGTTGGATACGCAGTATTTT. V usage is TRBV7-6 and J usage is TRBJ2-3, with 11 bases matching TRBD2. CDR3 length: 15 residues. Germline V gene data show CDR1 as SGHVS and CDR2 as FNYEAQ. Trimming at V came to 4 bases and at J to 6 bases, leaving 6 bases not matched to a gene.

Turning to this clone: One end of the junction varies from germline; a read error may be responsible. The chain has TRBV7-7 and TRBJ1-6; unclear D gene. This CDR3 is 16 amino acids long. CDR1 SSHAT and CDR2 FNYEAQ come from the germline V gene (reference sequence). CDR3: CASSLESTDLNSPLHF. CDR3 in DNA: TGTGCTAGCAGCTTAGAATCAACAGATCTTAATTCACCCCTCCACTTT.

The chain joins TRBV11-2 to TRBJ2-3; 8 bases align to TRBD1. CDR1 and CDR2 from the germline V gene are SGHAT and FQNNGV. This CDR3 region has 16 residues. With 1 base clipped from V and 5 bases from J, the junction kept 8 bases outside the gene matches. The CDR3 loop reads CASSLGVGQGRDTQYF. For the CDR3, the DNA is TGTGCCAGCAGCTTAGGGGTCGGACAGGGCAGAGATACGCAGTATTTT.

The chain combines TRBV25-1 with TRBJ1-6; possibly TRBD1 for D (5 bases). The germline gives CDR1 MGHDK, CDR2 SYGVNS. V was cut by 7 bases and J by 7 bases, with 11 bases left in between. This CDR3 region has 13 residues. The DNA for the CDR3 is TGTGCCAGCACAACAGGACTAAATTCACCCCTCCACTTT. Its protein is CASTTGLNSPLHF.

The rearrangement joins TRBV5-1 to TRBJ2-1, with 9 nucleotides matching TRBD2. The CDR3 spans 15 residues. J was trimmed by 2 bases and V by 3 bases; bases with no gene match: 3. Germline CDR1 and CDR2: SGHRS and YFSETQ. The chain's CDR3 is CASSSERGAYNEQFF. The CDR3 nucleotides are TGCGCCAGCAGCTCAGAGCGGGGGGCCTACAATGAGCAGTTCTTC.

The V call is TRBV7-9, the J call TRBJ2-1, with 7 bases aligning to TRBD1. The CDR3 covers 15 residues. Germline trimming cut 2 bases from V and 7 bases from J; bases unmatched to any gene: 8. The V gene's germline CDR1 is SEHNR and CDR2 FQNEAQ (reference sequence). This CDR3 reads CASSLRQGSGNEQFF. CDR3 nucleotide sequence: TGTGCCAGCAGCTTACGACAGGGTTCGGGGAATGAGCAGTTCTTC.

This clone was detected once. The rearrangement uses TRBV5-1 and TRBJ2-5, with TRBD1 matching over 7 bases. TRBJ2-7 explains the end of the DNA better; the J call may be wrong. Germline CDR1 SGHRS, CDR2 YFSETQ. The CDR3 runs to 15 residues. The CDR3 bases are TGCGCCAGCAGCTTGGCCAGACAGGGTGTCTACGAGCAGTACTTC. Protein: CASSLARQGVYEQYF.

The chain joins TRBV2 to TRBJ1-4, with D possibly being TRBD1 (5 bases). CDR1 and CDR2 from the germline V gene are SNHLY and FYNNEI. V dropped 6 bases and J dropped 1 base, with 9 bases sitting between them. This CDR3 region has 14 residues. CDR3 in DNA: TGTGCCAGCAGGAGACAGATAACTAATGAAAAACTGTTTTTT. Amino acids: CASRRQITNEKLFF.

In this sample, this clone turned up once. This chain links TRBV4-2 with TRBJ1-2, with D tentatively TRBD1 (6 bases). V lost 1 base and J 4 bases, leaving 10 bases between the germline ends. The CDR3 spans 14 residues. The V gene's germline CDR1 is LGHNA and CDR2 YNFKEQ. CDR3 loop: CASSQVTDSYGYTF. DNA of the CDR3: TGTGCCAGCAGCCAAGTCACGGACAGCTATGGCTACACCTTC.

The V call is TRBV15, the J call TRBJ2-7, with D uncertain. Germline loops: CDR1 LNHNV, CDR2 YYDKDF (reference sequence). The CDR3 extends over 14 amino acids. V was pared by 0 bases and J by 4 bases, with 10 bases between. The CDR3 region has the DNA TGTGCCACCAGCAGAGATTATTCAGAATACGAGCAGTACTTC. Its protein product is CATSRDYSEYEQYF.

V gene TRBV2 combines with J gene TRBJ1-5; tentatively, D is TRBD1 (5 bases). Trimming shortened V by 6 bases and J by 0 bases, and 12 bases separated the two germline ends. Germline assignment: CDR1 SNHLY and CDR2 FYNNEI. The CDR3 contains 15 residues. The CDR3 loop reads CASRGGVYSNQPQHF. Written as DNA, the CDR3 is TGTGCCAGCAGGGGAGGGGTTTATAGCAATCAGCCCCAGCATTTT.

The CDR3 DNA reads as TGTGCCAGCAGCCGACAGGGTCGACACAATGAGCAGTTCTTC. Amino acid sequence: CASSRQGRHNEQFF. The V and J genes are TRBV11-2 and TRBJ2-1; 7 positions agree with TRBD1. Unmatched junction bases numbered 6, after V lost 5 bases and J lost 5 bases. Per germline, CDR1 SGHAT and CDR2 FQNNGV. The CDR3 runs 14 residues. Supplemented by reference TRBV11-2 and TRBJ2-1, the full variable domain reads EAGVAQSPRYKIIEKRQSVAFWCNPISGHATLYWYQQILGQGPKLLIQFQNNGVVDDSQLPKDRFSAERLKGVDSTLKIQPAKLEDSAVYLCASSRQGRHNEQFFGPGTRLTVL.

This chain links TRBV4-1 with TRBJ1-2, with 8 bases that match TRBD1. The V and J ends lost 4 bases and 6 bases, in that order; junction bases with no gene match: 7. Germline-derived CDR1 and CDR2 are MGHRA and YSYEKL. The CDR3 runs to 14 residues. This CDR3 reads CASSPPDRVDGYTF. The CDR3 nucleotides read TGCGCCAGCAGCCCCCCGGACAGGGTGGATGGCTACACCTTC.

The chain is built from TRBV6-6 and TRBJ2-7; TRBD2 is a possible D gene (5 bases). CDR3 length: 11 residues. Germline V gives CDR1 MNHNY, CDR2 SVGAGI (reference sequence). The V end lost 7 bases, the J end lost 5 bases, and 9 bases lay between the germline ends. DNA for the CDR3: TGTGCCAGCACCACCGGGAACGAGCAGTACTTC. Amino acids: CASTTGNEQYF.

V gene TRBV7-9 combines with J gene TRBJ2-1; 14 bases are shared with TRBD2. V gave up 5 bases and J gave up 6 bases; unmatched junction bases: 9. Per germline, CDR1 SEHNR and CDR2 FQNEAQ (reference sequence). CDR3 length: 17 residues. In nucleotides, the CDR3 is TGTGCCAGCAGCCCAATGGGACTAGCGGGGGCTACCAATGAGCAGTTCTTC. This codes for CASSPMGLAGATNEQFF.

The gene calls are TRBV11-1 and TRBJ2-2, with 8 bases that match TRBD1. V trimming: 6 bases; J trimming: 7 bases; junction bases outside the gene matches: 7. The CDR3 is made up of 14 amino acids. The germline V gene has CDR1 SGHAT and CDR2 FQDESV (reference sequence). The CDR3 DNA sequence: TGTGCCAGCAGAACCGGGACAGGTAGCGGGGAGCTGTTTTTT. Translated, it gives CASRTGTGSGELFF.

The J gene is TRBJ2-7, the V gene TRBV28, with TRBD1 matching 11 bases. V lost 6 bases, J lost 2 bases, and 3 bases stayed unmatched. CDR3 size: 14 residues. Looked up from germline, CDR1 is MDHEN and CDR2 is SYDVKM. CDR3 nucleotide sequence: TGTGCCAGCAGAAAGGGACAGGGGGCCTACGAGCAGTACTTC. This codes for CASRKGQGAYEQYF.